Following are 22 T cell receptor beta chains from one sample sequenced in a study of monozygotic twins with inflammatory bowel disease. TCRdb re-called the 5' RACE reads and catalogs CDR3 proteins one per entry, DNA excluded. Its clone listing holds about 160,000 distinct CDR3 sequences. The sample consisted of blood. Source of these receptors: a human donor with ulcerative colitis or Crohn's disease, or a healthy co-twin of an affected twin (not recorded which).

The chain employs TRBV7-1 and TRBJ2-2; the D gene TCRdb calls, TRBD2, cannot be checked with no DNA. TRBV7-1 is marked as an open reading frame, function uncertain. The CDR3 totals 22 residues. CDR3: CASSSYGLAPLTRASRTGELFF.

The rearrangement uses TRBV5-4 and TRBJ2-4; TCRdb reports TRBD1, a call that lacks DNA to check it against. The length of the CDR3 is 15 residues. From germline, CDR1 is SGHNT and CDR2 YYREEE (reference sequence). The CDR3 reads CASSLEGATKNIQYF.

The chain has TRBV11-2 and TRBJ1-1; the TCRdb call, TRBD1, lacks DNA for checking. The CDR3 loop spans 20 amino acids. Germline V gene lookup returns CDR1 SGHAT and CDR2 FQNNGV. The CDR3 loop is CASSLRPRWTGGRYTTEAFF.

The CDR3 spells CASRRAGLGNGYTF. This chain joins TRBV27 and TRBJ1-2; without DNA, the TCRdb call of TRBD1 cannot be checked. From germline, CDR1 is MNHEY and CDR2 SMNVEV (reference sequence). The CDR3 length is 14 residues.

V is TRBV29-1 and J is TRBJ2-3. The CDR3 runs 12 residues. CDR1 is SQVTM, CDR2 ANQGSEA, per germline. CDR3 loop: CSVSDSTDTQYF.

The chain has TRBV5-1 and TRBJ2-1; the D call from TCRdb, TRBD2, cannot be confirmed without DNA. CDR1 is SGHRS, CDR2 YFSETQ, per germline. The length of the CDR3 is 19 residues. The CDR3 sequence: CASSRTRGRDERSRNEQFF. Together with reference TRBV5-1 and TRBJ2-1, the CDR3 gives the full variable domain: KAGVTQTPRYLIKTRGQQVTLSCSPISGHRSVSWYQQTPGQGLQFLFEYFSETQRNKGNFPGRFSGRQFSNSRSEMNVSTLELGDSALYLCASSRTRGRDERSRNEQFFGPGTRLTVL.

The V gene is TRBV9, the J gene TRBJ2-2; the D call of TRBD1 rests on TCRdb alone, since no DNA is present to check it. This CDR3 contains 16 residues. Germline CDR1 reads SGDLS; CDR2 reads YYNGEE. This chain's CDR3 is CASSVFGTANTGELFF.

The rearrangement uses TRBV7-2 and TRBJ1-2; the D call of TRBD1 rests on TCRdb alone, since no DNA is present to check it. The CDR3 totals 14 residues. The germline gives CDR1 SGHTA, CDR2 FQGNSA. The CDR3 sequence: CASSLGGAEDGYTF.

V is TRBV5-1 and J is TRBJ1-1; TCRdb's assignment of TRBD1 cannot be checked, as there is no DNA. The germline V gene has CDR1 SGHRS and CDR2 YFSETQ. CDR3 length: 16 amino acids. CDR3 residues: CASSLEIQGMGTEAFF.

CDR3 amino acids: CASSPRQGWGTEAFF. The rearrangement links TRBV12-3 or TRBV12-4 to TRBJ1-1; TCRdb's assignment of TRBD1 cannot be checked, as there is no DNA. The CDR3 has 15 residues.

The chain joins TRBV20-1 to TRBJ2-1; TCRdb's D call, TRBD2, is unchecked because there is no DNA. The germline gives CDR1 DFQATT, CDR2 SNEGSKA (reference sequence). The CDR3 is made up of 17 amino acids. The CDR3 reads CSARGLTSGNSYNEQFF.

This chain joins TRBV21-1 and TRBJ2-5; checking the TCRdb D call of TRBD2 is not possible without DNA. TRBV21-1 is listed as a pseudogene. The CDR3 loop spans 13 amino acids. CDR3 sequence: CASTSTSAKTQYF.

This sequence joins TRBV5-1 and TRBJ2-2; TCRdb outputs TRBD2, but without DNA this stays unchecked. Germline-derived CDR1 and CDR2 are SGHRS and YFSETQ. The CDR3 totals 15 residues. The CDR3 sequence is CASSRERLKTGELFF.

The chain couples TRBV5-4 to TRBJ1-6. Germline CDR1 is SGHNT and CDR2 is YYREEE (reference sequence). The CDR3 runs to 16 residues. CDR3 region: CASSEGSRSYNSPLHF.

V gene TRBV28 combines with J gene TRBJ1-4; TCRdb reports TRBD1, a call that lacks DNA to check it against. The length of the CDR3 is 15 residues. Germline V lookup: CDR1 MDHEN, CDR2 SYDVKM. The CDR3 protein is CASITPGGLEEKLFF.

The rearrangement links TRBV7-3 to TRBJ2-5; no DNA is available, so the TRBD1 call from TCRdb remains unchecked. The germline V gene has CDR1 SGHTA and CDR2 FQGTGA. There are 14 residues in the CDR3. CDR3 amino acids: CASSLAGQGETQYF.

The chain couples TRBV4-1 to TRBJ2-2; TCRdb calls TRBD1, which cannot be checked without DNA. This CDR3 has 16 amino acids. The germline V gene has CDR1 MGHRA and CDR2 YSYEKL. CDR3 sequence reads: CASSHQTGKNTGELFF.

The CDR3: CASSTLSYEQYF. V is TRBV18 and J is TRBJ2-7; TCRdb selects TRBD2, and the lack of DNA leaves this call unchecked. Germline V gene data show CDR1 as KGHSH and CDR2 as LQKENI. CDR3 length equals 12 residues.

The rearrangement links TRBV5-1 to TRBJ1-1; TCRdb's D gene call, TRBD1, goes unchecked for lack of DNA. Germline loops: CDR1 SGHRS, CDR2 YFSETQ. This CDR3 comprises 16 residues. CDR3 region: CASSQNPGQGTTGAFF.

The chain carries TRBV29-1 and TRBJ1-3. The V gene's germline CDR1 is SQVTM and CDR2 ANQGSEA. The CDR3 is 14 residues long. CDR3 in amino acids: CSVAADSSGNTIYF.

V gene TRBV5-4 combines with J gene TRBJ2-5; lacking DNA, the TRBD1 call made by TCRdb goes unchecked. The CDR3 is made up of 13 amino acids. The V gene's germline CDR1 is SGHNT and CDR2 YYREEE (reference sequence). The CDR3 reads CASSLGGPATQYF.

The chain links TRBV20-1 to TRBJ2-7; without DNA, the TCRdb call of TRBD2 cannot be checked. The CDR3 is 13 residues long. Germline V gene data show CDR1 as DFQATT and CDR2 as SNEGSKA (reference sequence). The CDR3 sequence: CSASSGSDYEQYF.